A single sample gave rise to the 30 T cell receptor beta chains below, sequenced in a study of identical twins. TCRdb ran MiXCR on the 5' RACE reads and lists one entry per CDR3 protein. The table has approximately 150,000 distinct CDR3 sequences, under 4.5% seen once. The sample consisted of memory T cells sorted from blood. The receptors were sampled from a man aged 18 to 30 in good health.

This clonotype was detected ten times or more. The chain links TRBV2 to TRBJ2-7, with 10 nucleotides matching TRBD1. The CDR3 sequence is 16 residues long. Germline V gives CDR1 SNHLY, CDR2 FYNNEI. Losses at the gene ends were 6 bases for V and 6 bases for J; bases not matched to a gene: 14. DNA for the CDR3: TGTGCCAGCAGCGCGAGACTGGGACAGGGGAACGGCGAGCAGTACTTC. It yields the protein CASSARLGQGNGEQYF.

This clonotype was seen at least ten times. The rearrangement links TRBV5-1 to TRBJ2-2, with 10 bases that match TRBD1. This CDR3 has 15 residues. Germline CDR1 SGHRS, CDR2 YFSETQ. V gave up 3 bases and J gave up 3 bases; unmatched junction bases: 2. CDR3 DNA: TGCGCCAGCAGCTCTGGACAGGGGGACACCGGGGAGCTGTTTTTT. This gives the protein CASSSGQGDTGELFF.

Many counts were recorded for this clonotype. V usage is TRBV11-2 and J usage is TRBJ2-7; 7 bases align to TRBD2. This CDR3 has 15 residues. The trim removed 4 bases at V and 6 bases at J, leaving 12 bases unmatched. Looked up from germline, CDR1 is SGHAT and CDR2 is FQNNGV. Here the CDR3 DNA reads TGTGCCAGCAGCTGGTGGGGGGGTTCTAGTCGCGAGCAGTACGTC. Its protein is CASSWWGGSSREQYV.

This clonotype turned up a few times. This chain joins TRBV4-1 and TRBJ2-7, with TRBD2 matching over 7 bases. Looked up from germline, CDR1 is MGHRA and CDR2 is YSYEKL. The V and J ends lost 0 bases and 1 base, in that order; junction bases with no gene match: 9. There are 17 residues in the CDR3. In DNA, the CDR3 is TGCGCCAGCAGCCAAGATGATGGAGCGGGAAGATCCTACGAGCAGTACGTC. It is translated as CASSQDDGAGRSYEQYV.

This clonotype came up many times. The chain is built from TRBV12-3 or TRBV12-4 and TRBJ1-5; weak D call: TRBD1 (6 bases). The CDR3 consists of 13 residues. V was cut by 3 bases and J by 11 bases, with 14 bases left in between. In nucleotides, the CDR3 is TGTGCCAGCAGTTTTAACAGGGACGCAGCCCAGCATTTT. Translation: CASSFNRDAAQHF.

This clonotype was recorded at least ten times. The gene calls are TRBV4-3 and TRBJ2-1; D gene uncertain. Germline assignment: CDR1 LGHNA and CDR2 YSLEER. There are 15 residues in the CDR3. Trimming cost V 2 bases and J 0 bases, with 8 bases left between them. CDR3 in amino acids: CASSQRGGSYNEQFF. DNA for the CDR3: TGCGCCAGCAGCCAACGCGGTGGCTCCTACAATGAGCAGTTCTTC.

This clonotype has more than one count but fewer than ten. This rearrangement joins TRBV5-1 to TRBJ2-5; unclear D gene. Germline V CDR1 and CDR2: SGHRS, YFSETQ. Between the trimmed V and J ends, which lost 0 bases and 1 base, there was a span of 7 bases. This CDR3 spans 14 amino acids. The CDR3 coding sequence is TGCGCCAGCAGCTTGGGGCCGGTCCAAGAGACCCAGTACTTC. Translated, it gives CASSLGPVQETQYF.

This clonotype came up many times. This sequence joins TRBV4-1 and TRBJ2-1, with 9 nucleotides matching TRBD2. CDR1 and CDR2 from the germline V gene are MGHRA and YSYEKL. This CDR3 has 16 amino acids. With V trimmed by 0 bases and J by 9 bases, 9 bases remained unmatched. CDR3 sequence reads: CASSQEGRAGGLEQFF. CDR3 nucleotides: TGCGCCAGCAGCCAAGAGGGTCGAGCGGGAGGTCTTGAGCAGTTCTTC.

This clonotype showed up many times. At one boundary the junction diverges from the germline segment, which might be a read error. The chain couples TRBV19 to TRBJ2-1; 8 positions agree with TRBD2. The CDR3 has 15 amino acids. Germline-derived CDR1 and CDR2 are LNHDA and SQIVND (reference sequence). CDR3 residues: CASSSDWSGSSPGVF. The CDR3 DNA is TGTGCCAGTAGTTCGGATTGGAGCGGGAGTTCCCCAGGTGTCTTC.

This clonotype was seen many times. This chain connects TRBV18 to TRBJ2-1; D gene ambiguous. V was trimmed by 0 bases and J by 5 bases, leaving 14 bases between them. CDR3 length equals 16 residues. From germline, CDR1 is KGHSH and CDR2 LQKENI. CDR3 nucleotides: TGTGCCAGCTCACCACCGCGTTTAGCTCTGAACAATGAGCAGTTCTTC. Translating it yields CASSPPRLALNNEQFF.

Many counts were recorded for this clonotype. The gene calls are TRBV12-3 or TRBV12-4 and TRBJ2-1; perhaps TRBD2 as D (7 bases). CDR3 length equals 15 residues. Deletions cut 6 bases from V and 8 bases from J, with 20 bases between. The CDR3: CASRNGGAGRDEQFF. DNA for the CDR3: TGTGCCAGCAGGAATGGGGGGGCGGGGAGGGATGAGCAGTTCTTC.

This clonotype occurred many times. The V call is TRBV18, the J call TRBJ1-2, with D possibly being TRBD1 (5 bases). V lost 1 base and J 7 bases, leaving 10 bases between the germline ends. Germline V gives CDR1 KGHSH, CDR2 LQKENI. This CDR3 has 13 amino acids. This chain's CDR3 is CASSPQPGGGYTF. CDR3 DNA: TGTGCCAGCTCACCACAACCTGGGGGTGGCTACACCTTC.

This clonotype was detected ten times or more. This chain connects TRBV20-1 to TRBJ2-7; TRBD1 agrees at 8 bases. This CDR3 contains 15 residues. V dropped 5 bases and J dropped 2; count of bases not matched to a gene: 11. Germline V gives CDR1 DFQATT, CDR2 SNEGSKA (reference sequence). CDR3 amino acids: CSARLTGGGTYEQYF. In DNA form, the CDR3 reads TGCAGTGCTCGATTAACAGGGGGTGGAACCTACGAGCAGTACTTC.

In this sample, this clonotype turned up many times. The chain employs TRBV11-2 and TRBJ2-1; D may be TRBD1 (6 bases). V lost 5 bases and J lost 10, with 21 bases in between. Germline CDR1 reads SGHAT; CDR2 reads FQNNGV. CDR3 length: 15 amino acids. CDR3 DNA sequence: TGTGCCAGCAGCCAAGGTTCTAGCAGGGGTAGGGAGCAGTTCTTC. As protein: CASSQGSSRGREQFF.

At least ten counts were recorded for this clonotype. The rearrangement links TRBV7-3 to TRBJ2-2; D might be TRBD2 (6 bases). CDR1 is SGHTA, CDR2 FQGTGA, per germline. Trimming removed 5 bases from V and 6 bases from J, with 7 bases in between. CDR3 length: 12 amino acids. The CDR3 nucleotides read TGTGCCAGCAGCGCTAGCGCCGGGGAGCTGTTTTTT. Translation: CASSASAGELFF.

This clonotype was seen ten or more times. This chain connects TRBV29-1 to TRBJ2-5; 7 positions agree with TRBD2. Germline CDR1 is SQVTM and CDR2 is ANQGSEA. With V trimmed by 0 bases and J by 1 base, 8 bases remained unmatched. The CDR3 is made up of 16 amino acids. CDR3 residues: CSVEERGGTTQETQYF. DNA for the CDR3: TGCAGCGTTGAAGAGCGGGGCGGGACTACCCAAGAGACCCAGTACTTC.

This clonotype was detected ten times or more. The chain joins TRBV7-8 to TRBJ1-3; D not certain. The V gene lost 5 bases and the J gene lost 4 bases, with 27 bases spanning the gap. Germline assignment: CDR1 SGHVS and CDR2 FQNEAQ. The CDR3 is 19 amino acids. The CDR3 nucleotides read TGTGCCAGCAGCCCACCACAGTGGAGGGCGCAGATGAACGGAAACACCATATATTTT. Its translation is CASSPPQWRAQMNGNTIYF.

This clonotype was recorded at least ten times. This sequence joins TRBV20-1 and TRBJ2-1; D possibly corresponds to TRBD2 (5 bases). The germline V gene encodes CDR1 DFQATT and CDR2 SNEGSKA (reference sequence). This CDR3 comprises 13 residues. The V end lost 7 bases, the J end lost 5 bases, and 15 bases lay between the germline ends. In DNA form, the CDR3 reads TGCAGTGAAGGAGGCCCCCATCACAATGAGCAGTTCTTC. Protein: CSEGGPHHNEQFF.

This clonotype was recorded at least ten times. The rearrangement links TRBV6-1 to TRBJ2-7; the match to TRBD1 covers 11 bases. From germline, CDR1 is MNHNS and CDR2 SASEGT. Trimming removed 2 bases from V and 5 bases from J; junction bases left unmatched: 5. The CDR3 covers 15 residues. The CDR3 is CASSEPGQGVHEQYV. CDR3 sequence (DNA): TGTGCCAGCAGTGAACCGGGACAGGGGGTCCACGAGCAGTACGTC.

This clonotype was counted a few times. The chain is built from TRBV7-6 and TRBJ2-3; no reliable D call. CDR1 and CDR2 from the germline V gene are SGHVS and FNYEAQ. The CDR3 runs 14 residues. With 0 bases removed from V and 3 bases from J, the gap between germline ends came to 7 bases. The CDR3 here is CASSLAVLTDTQYF. For the CDR3, the DNA is TGTGCCAGCAGCTTAGCGGTCCTAACAGATACGCAGTATTTT.

This clonotype was found many times. The rearrangement uses TRBV29-1 and TRBJ1-1; D unclear. This CDR3 region has 13 residues. CDR1 SQVTM and CDR2 ANQGSEA come from the germline V gene. Trimming cost V 4 bases and J 4 bases, with 13 bases left between them. The DNA of the CDR3 is TGCAGCGTTGTCGGTTTGATCGGCACTGAAGCTTTCTTT. Translation gives CSVVGLIGTEAFF.

V and J are TRBV5-6 and TRBJ2-2; no firm D call. The CDR3 sequence is 15 residues long. CDR1 is SGHDT and CDR2 is YYEEEE in the germline V gene. Trimming took off 4 bases at V and 0 bases at J, with 10 bases between the two ends. The CDR3 DNA is TGTGCCAGCAGCCCGTTGGTCACGAACACCGGGGAGCTGTTTTTT. This codes for CASSPLVTNTGELFF.

This clonotype was counted many times. The chain employs TRBV20-1 and TRBJ2-7; D call uncertain. Trimming pared 3 bases from V and 2 bases from J, leaving 8 bases between. Germline-derived CDR1 and CDR2 are DFQATT and SNEGSKA (reference sequence). CDR3 length: 12 residues. The CDR3 coding sequence is TGCAGTGCTAGCCCGGCAGCCTACGAGCAGTACTTC. Protein sequence: CSASPAAYEQYF.

This clonotype was found many times. The chain joins TRBV4-2 to TRBJ2-1; D ambiguous. CDR3 length equals 18 residues. CDR1 is LGHNA, CDR2 YNFKEQ, per germline. Trimming shortened V by 4 bases and J by 7 bases, and 26 bases separated the two germline ends. The CDR3 nucleotides read TGTGCCAGCAGCCCACAAAAACAATCTCGGATTGGAAAGAATGAGCAGTTCTTC. This encodes CASSPQKQSRIGKNEQFF.

This clonotype was seen repeatedly, ten times or more. This sequence joins TRBV6-5 and TRBJ2-7; 9 nucleotides agree with TRBD2. Germline values: CDR1 MNHEY, CDR2 SVGAGI. This CDR3 contains 16 residues. Trimming cost V 0 bases and J 6 bases; bases outside gene matches: 9. CDR3 bases: TGTGCCAGCAGTTACTCCGGAGGTAGCGGGAGTCTCGAGCAGTACTTC. Protein: CASSYSGGSGSLEQYF.

This clonotype was seen at least ten times. This likely comes from a read error, as the CDR3 has no conserved phenylalanine or tryptophan at its end. The DNA is omitted, as the CDR3 cannot be located on it reliably, and the CDR3 follows TCRdb's listing. The CDR3 protein is CASSQVNGVQMI. The rearrangement links TRBV3-1 to TRBJ2-1. Counting both end residues, the CDR3 totals 12 amino acids. Per the germline V gene, CDR1 is LGHDT and CDR2 is YNNKEL (reference sequence).

This clonotype was observed at least ten times. This rearrangement joins TRBV20-1 to TRBJ2-1; the match to TRBD2 covers 7 bases. This CDR3 is 14 amino acids long. The ends lost 2 bases at V and 6 bases at J; junction bases unmatched: 7. Germline CDR1 is DFQATT and CDR2 is SNEGSKA (reference sequence). This CDR3 is CSARRGRETNEQFF. CDR3 nucleotides: TGCAGTGCTAGACGGGGGAGGGAGACCAATGAGCAGTTCTTC.

This clonotype has ten or more counts. This chain links TRBV2 with TRBJ2-2, with 14 nucleotides matching TRBD2. Looked up from germline, CDR1 is SNHLY and CDR2 is FYNNEI. The CDR3 has 19 residues. The trim removed 3 bases at V and 4 bases at J, leaving 10 bases unmatched. CDR3 sequence reads: CASSETSGRAFRGTGELFF. The CDR3 nucleotides are TGTGCCAGCAGTGAGACTAGCGGGAGGGCATTCCGAGGCACCGGGGAGCTGTTTTTT. The full variable domain, its missing parts supplied by reference TRBV2 and TRBJ2-2, is EPEVTQTPSHQVTQMGQEVILRCVPISNHLYFYWYRQILGQKVEFLVSFYNNEISEKSEIFDDQFSVERPDGSNFTLKIRSTKLEDSAMYFCASSETSGRAFRGTGELFFGEGSRLTVL.

This clonotype was picked up many times. The chain combines TRBV25-1 with TRBJ2-3; 8 positions agree with TRBD1. Trimming cost V 1 base and J 2 bases; bases outside gene matches: 2. The CDR3 spans 15 residues. Germline lookup yields CDR1 MGHDK and CDR2 SYGVNS. The CDR3 region has the DNA TGTGCCAGCAGTGAATGGACAGGGCTCACAGATACGCAGTATTTT. It codes for CASSEWTGLTDTQYF.

This clonotype was seen a few times. The chain joins TRBV2 to TRBJ2-1; weak D call: TRBD2 (5 bases). The CDR3 covers 12 residues. CDR1 and CDR2 from the germline V gene are SNHLY and FYNNEI. The V and J ends lost 6 bases and 9 bases respectively, with 12 bases between them. CDR3 coding DNA: TGTGCCAGCAGGGTAACTAGTACTGAGCAGTTCTTC. Amino acids: CASRVTSTEQFF.